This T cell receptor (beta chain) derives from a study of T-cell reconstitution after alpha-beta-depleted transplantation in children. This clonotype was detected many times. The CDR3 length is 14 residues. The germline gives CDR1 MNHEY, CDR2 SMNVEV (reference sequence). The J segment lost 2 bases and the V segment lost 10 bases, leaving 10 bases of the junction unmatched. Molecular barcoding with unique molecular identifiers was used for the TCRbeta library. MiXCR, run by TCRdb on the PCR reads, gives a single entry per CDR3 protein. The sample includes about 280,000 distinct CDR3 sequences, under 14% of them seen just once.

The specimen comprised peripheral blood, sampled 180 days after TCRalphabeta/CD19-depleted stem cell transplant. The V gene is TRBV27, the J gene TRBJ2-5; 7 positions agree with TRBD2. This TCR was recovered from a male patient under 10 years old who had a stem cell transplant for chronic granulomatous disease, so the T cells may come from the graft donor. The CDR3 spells CATRTGGGQETQYF. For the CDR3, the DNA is TGTGCCACCCGGACGGGAGGAGGTCAAGAGACCCAGTACTTC.